These 5 T cell receptor beta chains were all obtained from the same sample, sequenced in a study of long-term antiretroviral therapy in people with HIV. Running of the v3.0 immunoSEQ assay took place at survey level. TCRdb's table, derived via immunoSEQ multiplex PCR, lists solely in-frame clones and lacks some. The sample consists of around 15,000 clones, roughly 83% of them appearing once. Sample: unsorted PBMCs, taken just before starting antiretroviral therapy. These receptor sequences come from a man aged 35 to 55 with HIV.

The J gene is TRBJ2-1, the V gene TRBV11-3; D might be TRBD2 (6 bases). V gave up 1 base and J gave up 8 bases, with 15 bases separating them. The CDR3 sequence is 15 residues long. Germline V gives CDR1 SGHNT, CDR2 YENEEA. The CDR3 sequence: CASSLGGGYLDEQFF. Written as DNA, the CDR3 is TGTGCCAGCAGCTTAGGTGGGGGGTATCTCGATGAGCAGTTCTTC. The entire variable domain, with the rest obtained from reference TRBV11-3 and TRBJ2-1, is as follows: EAGVVQSPRYKIIEKKQPVAFWCNPISGHNTLYWYLQNLGQGPELLIRYENEEAVDDSQLPKDRFSAERLKGVDSTLKIQPAELGDSAVYLCASSLGGGYLDEQFFGPGTRLTVL.

The sample holds a few counts of this clone. The chain combines TRBV6-1 with TRBJ1-1, with D possibly matching TRBD1 (6 bases). CDR1 and CDR2 (germline): MNHNS, SASEGT. This CDR3 is built from 15 residues. The V end lost 7 bases, the J end lost 4 bases, and 19 bases lay between the germline ends. The CDR3 is CASNVGFRGSTEAFF. CDR3 nucleotides: TGTGCCAGCAACGTAGGCTTCAGGGGATCCACTGAAGCTTTCTTT.

The chain couples TRBV11-2 to TRBJ2-6; 8 bases align to TRBD2. The CDR3 is 16 amino acids. Germline values: CDR1 SGHAT, CDR2 FQNNGV. The CDR3 protein is CVGGGREISGANVLTF. CDR3 bases: TGTGTCGGGGGGGGCAGGGAGATCTCTGGGGCCAACGTCCTGACTTTC. Filled out from reference TRBV11-2 and TRBJ2-6, the complete variable domain reads EAGVAQSPRYKIIEKRQSVAFWCNPISGHATLYWYQQILGQGPKLLIQFQNNGVVDDSQLPKDRFSAERLKGVDSTLKIQPAKLEDSAVYLCVGGGREISGANVLTFGAGSRLTVL.

The chain couples TRBV18 to TRBJ2-3; 7 bases are a match to TRBD1. Germline V gene lookup returns CDR1 KGHSH and CDR2 LQKENI. This CDR3 has 15 amino acids. The V and J ends lost 5 bases and 1 base, in that order; junction bases with no gene match: 6. The CDR3 region is CASSIRQGGTDTQYF. The CDR3 coding sequence is TGTGCCAGCTCAATCAGACAGGGCGGCACAGATACGCAGTATTTT.

This chain links TRBV11-1 with TRBJ2-7, with 8 nucleotides matching TRBD1. The CDR3 length is 15 residues. Germline V gives CDR1 SGHAT, CDR2 FQDESV (reference sequence). Trimming took 5 bases from V and 1 from J; bases not matched to a gene: 7. CDR3 loop: CASSPRTGKSYEQYF. DNA for the CDR3: TGTGCCAGCAGCCCTCGGACAGGGAAGTCCTACGAGCAGTACTTC. Variable domain in full (rest from reference TRBV11-1 and TRBJ2-7): EAEVAQSPRYKITEKSQAVAFWCDPISGHATLYWYRQILGQGPELLVQFQDESVVDDSQLPKDRFSAERLKGVDSTLKIQPAELGDSAMYLCASSPRTGKSYEQYFGPGTRLTVT.